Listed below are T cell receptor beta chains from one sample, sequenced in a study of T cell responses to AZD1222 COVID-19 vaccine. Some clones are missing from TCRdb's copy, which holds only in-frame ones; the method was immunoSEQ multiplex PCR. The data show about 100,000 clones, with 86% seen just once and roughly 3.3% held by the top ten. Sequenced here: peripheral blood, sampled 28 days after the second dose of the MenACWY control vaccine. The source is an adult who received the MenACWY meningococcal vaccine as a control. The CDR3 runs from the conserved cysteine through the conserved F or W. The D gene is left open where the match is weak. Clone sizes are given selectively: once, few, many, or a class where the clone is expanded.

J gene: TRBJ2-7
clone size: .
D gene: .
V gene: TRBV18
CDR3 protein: CASSPLPEFEQYF
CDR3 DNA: TGTGCCAGCTCACCACTGCCAGAGTTCGAGCAGTACTTC

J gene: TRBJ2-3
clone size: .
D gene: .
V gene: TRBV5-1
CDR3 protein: CASSLNLMGGDTQYF
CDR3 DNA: TGCGCCAGCAGCTTGAACTTGATGGGGGGAGATACGCAGTATTTT

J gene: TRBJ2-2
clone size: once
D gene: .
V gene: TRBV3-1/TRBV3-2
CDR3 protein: CASSQVDSANTGELFF
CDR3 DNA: TGTGCCAGCAGCCAAGTGGACAGTGCGAACACCGGGGAGCTGTTTTTT

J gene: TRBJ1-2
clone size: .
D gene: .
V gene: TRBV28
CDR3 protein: CASSLVGLGYTF
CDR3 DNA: TGTGCCAGCAGTTTAGTGGGGTTGGGCTACACCTTC

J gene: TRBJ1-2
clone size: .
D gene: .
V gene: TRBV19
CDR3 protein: CASAGANYGYTF
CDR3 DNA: TGTGCCAGTGCGGGGGCTAACTATGGCTACACCTTC

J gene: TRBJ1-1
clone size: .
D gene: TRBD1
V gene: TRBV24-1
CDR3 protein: CATSETGTGGTEAFF
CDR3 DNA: TGTGCCACCAGTGAAACCGGGACAGGGGGCACTGAAGCTTTCTTT

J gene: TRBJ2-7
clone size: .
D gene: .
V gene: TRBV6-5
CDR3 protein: CASTRGSALYEQYF
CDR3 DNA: TGTGCCAGCACCAGAGGGAGCGCCCTCTACGAGCAGTACTTC

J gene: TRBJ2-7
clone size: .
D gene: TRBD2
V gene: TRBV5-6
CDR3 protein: CASSLVGGSSYEQYF
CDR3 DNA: TGTGCCAGCAGCTTGGTGGGGGGGAGCTCCTACGAGCAGTACTTC

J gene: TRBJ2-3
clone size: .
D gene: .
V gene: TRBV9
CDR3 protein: CASSVVWGDTQYF
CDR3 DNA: TGTGCCAGCAGCGTAGTCTGGGGGGATACGCAGTATTTT

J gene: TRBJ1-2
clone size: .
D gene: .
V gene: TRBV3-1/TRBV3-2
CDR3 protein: CASSNQTLPQLNYGYTF
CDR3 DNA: TGTGCCAGCAGCAACCAGACCCTACCCCAGCTCAACTATGGCTACACCTTC

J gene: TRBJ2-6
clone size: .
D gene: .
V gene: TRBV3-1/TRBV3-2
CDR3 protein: CASSQERAGANVLTF
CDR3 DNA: TGTGCCAGCAGCCAAGAAAGGGCTGGGGCCAACGTCCTGACTTTC

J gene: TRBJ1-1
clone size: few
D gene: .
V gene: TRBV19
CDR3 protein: CASSIDWQDMNTEAFF
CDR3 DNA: TGTGCCAGTAGTATAGATTGGCAAGACATGAACACTGAAGCTTTCTTT

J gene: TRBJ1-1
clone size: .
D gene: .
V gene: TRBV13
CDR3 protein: CASSSAGMKFTEAFF
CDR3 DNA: TGTGCCAGCAGCTCAGCAGGGATGAAGTTCACTGAAGCTTTCTTT

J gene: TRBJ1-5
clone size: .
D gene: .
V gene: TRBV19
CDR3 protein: CASSMGTNQPQHF
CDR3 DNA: TGTGCCAGTAGTATGGGGACGAATCAGCCCCAGCATTTT

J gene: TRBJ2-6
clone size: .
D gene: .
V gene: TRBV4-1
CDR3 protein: CASSQDLRSVRRVTSGANVLTF
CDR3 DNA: TGCGCCAGCAGCCAAGATCTAAGGTCCGTTCGCAGGGTGACCTCTGGGGCCAACGTCCTGACTTTC

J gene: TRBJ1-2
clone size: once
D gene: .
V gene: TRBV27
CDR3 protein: CASSTLLGGYTF
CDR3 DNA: TGTGCCAGCTCGACCCTCCTCGGGGGCTACACCTTC

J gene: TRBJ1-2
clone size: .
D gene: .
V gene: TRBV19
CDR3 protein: CASTRSRYNYGYTF
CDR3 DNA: TGTGCCAGTACCAGATCTCGGTACAACTATGGCTACACCTTC

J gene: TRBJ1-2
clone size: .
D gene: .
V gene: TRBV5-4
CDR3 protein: CASSLSPDGYTF
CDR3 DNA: TGTGCCAGCAGCTTGTCCCCAGACGGCTACACCTTC

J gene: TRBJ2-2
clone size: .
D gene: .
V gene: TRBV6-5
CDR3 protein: CASSYDPRGHTGELFF
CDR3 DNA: TGTGCCAGCAGTTACGACCCGCGGGGCCACACCGGGGAGCTGTTTTTT

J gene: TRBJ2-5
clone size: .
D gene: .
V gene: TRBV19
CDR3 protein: CASSVNRGGQETQYF
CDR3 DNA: TGTGCCAGTAGTGTCAACAGGGGGGGGCAAGAGACCCAGTACTTC

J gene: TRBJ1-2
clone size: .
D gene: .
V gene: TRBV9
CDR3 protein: CASSVELGSDGYTF
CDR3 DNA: TGTGCCAGCAGCGTAGAATTGGGCAGTGATGGCTACACCTTC

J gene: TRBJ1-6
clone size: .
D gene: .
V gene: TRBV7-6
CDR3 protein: CASSLGFNSPLHF
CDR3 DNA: TGTGCCAGCAGCTTAGGGTTCAATTCACCCCTCCACTTT

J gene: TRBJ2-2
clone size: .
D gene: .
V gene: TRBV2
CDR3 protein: CASSDFRAGGELFF
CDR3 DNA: TGTGCCAGCAGTGATTTTAGGGCCGGCGGGGAGCTGTTTTTT

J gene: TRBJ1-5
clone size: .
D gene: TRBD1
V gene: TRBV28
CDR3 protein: CASSFSLHRDRVNQPQHF
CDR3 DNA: TGTGCCAGCAGTTTCTCCCTCCACCGGGACAGGGTCAATCAGCCCCAGCATTTT

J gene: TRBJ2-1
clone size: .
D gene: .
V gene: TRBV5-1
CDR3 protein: CASSLGQRYNEQFF
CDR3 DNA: TGCGCCAGCAGCTTGGGACAACGATACAATGAGCAGTTCTTC

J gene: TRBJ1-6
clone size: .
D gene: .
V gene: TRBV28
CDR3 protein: CASATLPTYNSPLHF
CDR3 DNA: TGTGCCAGCGCTACTTTACCGACCTATAATTCACCCCTCCACTTT

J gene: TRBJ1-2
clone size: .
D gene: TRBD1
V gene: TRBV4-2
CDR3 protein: CASSQEWETGGYYGYTF
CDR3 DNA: TGTGCCAGCAGCCAAGAATGGGAGACAGGGGGGTACTATGGCTACACCTTC

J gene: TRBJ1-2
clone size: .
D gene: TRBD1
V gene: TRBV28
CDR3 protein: CASSPPSTGSNYGYTF
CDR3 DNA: TGTGCCAGCAGTCCCCCCTCGACAGGGTCCAACTATGGCTACACCTTC

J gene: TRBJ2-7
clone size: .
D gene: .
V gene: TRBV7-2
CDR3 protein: CASSLGGGTQSYEQYF
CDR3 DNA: TGTGCCAGCAGCTTAGGTGGAGGGACACAATCCTACGAGCAGTACTTC

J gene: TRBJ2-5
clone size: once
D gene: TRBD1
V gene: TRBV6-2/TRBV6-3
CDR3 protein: CASSYLTGEETQYF
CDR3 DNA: TGTGCCAGCAGTTACTTGACAGGGGAAGAGACCCAGTACTTC

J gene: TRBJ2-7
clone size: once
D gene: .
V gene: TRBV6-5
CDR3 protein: CASCDSGVKTYEQYF
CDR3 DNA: TGTGCCAGCTGCGACTCAGGGGTAAAGACCTACGAGCAGTACTTC

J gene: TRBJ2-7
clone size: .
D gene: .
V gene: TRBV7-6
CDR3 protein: CASSLESQGLSGEQYF
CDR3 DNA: TGTGCCAGCAGCTTAGAATCCCAAGGACTCTCGGGGGAGCAGTACTTC

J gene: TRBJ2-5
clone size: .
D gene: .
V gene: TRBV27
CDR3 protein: CALSIAGPRNQETQYF
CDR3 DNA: TGTGCCCTTTCAATCGCGGGACCCAGAAACCAAGAGACCCAGTACTTC

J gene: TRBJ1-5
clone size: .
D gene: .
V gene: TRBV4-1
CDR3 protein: CASSPRASNLPPDSNQPQHF
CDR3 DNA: TGCGCCAGCAGCCCCAGAGCTAGTAACCTTCCGCCCGATAGCAATCAGCCCCAGCATTTT

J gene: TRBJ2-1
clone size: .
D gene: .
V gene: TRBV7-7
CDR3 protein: CASSLGVANNEQFF
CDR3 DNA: TGTGCCAGCAGCCTGGGCGTTGCCAACAATGAGCAGTTCTTC

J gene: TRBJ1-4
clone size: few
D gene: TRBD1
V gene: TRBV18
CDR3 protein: CASSPGTGDEKLFF
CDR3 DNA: TGTGCCAGCTCACCTGGGACAGGGGATGAAAAACTGTTTTTT

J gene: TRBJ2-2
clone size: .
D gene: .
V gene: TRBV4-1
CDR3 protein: CASSQVRLVNTGELFF
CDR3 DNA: TGCGCCAGCAGCCAAGTGAGACTAGTGAACACCGGGGAGCTGTTTTTT

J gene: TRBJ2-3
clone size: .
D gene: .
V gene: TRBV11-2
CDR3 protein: CASSLQGTDTQYF
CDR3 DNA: TGTGCCAGCAGCTTACAGGGCACAGATACGCAGTATTTT

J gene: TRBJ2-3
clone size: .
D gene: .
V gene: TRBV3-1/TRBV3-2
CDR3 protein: CASSQRGTSTDTQYF
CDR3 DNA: TGTGCCAGCAGCCAAAGGGGGACTAGCACAGATACGCAGTATTTT

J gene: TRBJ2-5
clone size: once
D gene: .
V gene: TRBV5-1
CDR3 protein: CASSVNPREFQETQYF
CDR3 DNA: TGCGCCAGCAGCGTAAACCCCAGGGAGTTCCAAGAGACCCAGTACTTC

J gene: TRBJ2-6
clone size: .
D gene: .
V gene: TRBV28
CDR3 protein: CASSLRFGGPGANVLTF
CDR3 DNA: TGTGCCAGCAGTTTAAGGTTTGGGGGTCCCGGGGCCAACGTCCTGACTTTC

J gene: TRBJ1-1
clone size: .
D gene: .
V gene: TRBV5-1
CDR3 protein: CASSLYRLDTEAFF
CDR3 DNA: TGCGCCAGCAGCTTGTACAGGCTTGACACTGAAGCTTTCTTT

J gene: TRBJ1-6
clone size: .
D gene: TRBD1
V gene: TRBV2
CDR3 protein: CASGTGGSRNSPLHF
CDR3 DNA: TGTGCCAGCGGTACAGGGGGGAGTAGGAACTCACCCCTCCACTTT

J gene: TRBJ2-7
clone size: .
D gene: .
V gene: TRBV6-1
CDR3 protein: CASSEEVGGGPYEQYF
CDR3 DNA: TGTGCCAGCAGTGAAGAGGTAGGAGGAGGGCCCTACGAGCAGTACTTC

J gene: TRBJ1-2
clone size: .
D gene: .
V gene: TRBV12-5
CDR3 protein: CASGRTYGYTF
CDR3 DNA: TGTGCTAGTGGCCGAACATATGGCTACACCTTC

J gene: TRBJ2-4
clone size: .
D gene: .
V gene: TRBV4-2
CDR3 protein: CASSQDSGQPSSGIQYF
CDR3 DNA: TGTGCCAGCAGCCAAGATAGTGGGCAACCTTCATCAGGCATTCAGTACTTC

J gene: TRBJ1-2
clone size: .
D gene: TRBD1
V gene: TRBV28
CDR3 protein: CASSPGGVNGYTF
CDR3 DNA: TGTGCCAGCAGTCCAGGGGGAGTCAATGGCTACACCTTC

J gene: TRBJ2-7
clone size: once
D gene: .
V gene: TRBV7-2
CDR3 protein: CASSLAAVSYEQYF
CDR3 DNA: TGTGCCAGCAGCTTAGCGGCGGTCTCCTACGAGCAGTACTTC

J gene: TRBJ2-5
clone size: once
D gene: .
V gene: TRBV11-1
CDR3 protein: CASTGAPPGETQYF
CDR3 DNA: TGTGCCAGCACCGGGGCCCCGCCTGGGGAGACCCAGTACTTC

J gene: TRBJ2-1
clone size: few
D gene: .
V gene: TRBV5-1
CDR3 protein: CASSFPGGHNEQFF
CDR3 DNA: TGCGCCAGCAGCTTTCCGGGGGGCCACAATGAGCAGTTCTTC

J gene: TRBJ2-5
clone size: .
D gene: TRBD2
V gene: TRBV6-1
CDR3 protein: CASSGRRPGLAGGGQETQYF
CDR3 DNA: TGTGCCAGCAGTGGACGGAGACCGGGACTAGCGGGGGGAGGTCAAGAGACCCAGTACTTC

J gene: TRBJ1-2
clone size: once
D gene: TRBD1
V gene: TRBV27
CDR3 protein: CASTPDGTGGFYGYTF
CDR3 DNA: TGTGCCAGCACCCCAGATGGGACAGGGGGCTTCTATGGCTACACCTTC

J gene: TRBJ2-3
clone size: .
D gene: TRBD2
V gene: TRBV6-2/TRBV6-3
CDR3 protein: CASSPKGRGRQITQYF
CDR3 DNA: TGTGCCAGCAGTCCAAAGGGGCGGGGGAGACAGATTACGCAGTATTTT